Listed below are T cell receptor beta chains from one sample, sequenced in a study of blood T cell repertoires in COVID-19. Clones were sequenced by immunoSEQ multiplex PCR, and TCRdb holds only the in-frame ones, with some missing. This sample has roughly 88,000 clones, with 70% to 90% found just once. The sequenced sample consisted of peripheral blood. The origin of the receptors is a woman in her fifties or sixties with COVID-19, enrolled during active disease. The CDR3 runs from the conserved cysteine through the conserved F or W. The D gene is left open where the match is weak. Only some rows state a clone size, as once, few, many or a class for expanded clones.

d_call j_call v_call cdr3_length clone_size cdr3_nt cdr3_aa
TRBD1 TRBJ2-7 TRBV25-1 16 NA TGTGCCAGCAGTCCAAACCCCGGGACAGGGTCCTACGAGCAGTACTTC CASSPNPGTGSYEQYF
NA TRBJ2-7 TRBV4-3 13 NA TGCGCCAGCAGCCAAGTTCCATCGGACGAGCAGTACTTC CASSQVPSDEQYF
NA TRBJ1-6 TRBV7-9 14 NA TGTGCCAGCAGTCACGGGCCAGGGGATTCACCCCTCCACTTT CASSHGPGDSPLHF
NA TRBJ1-3 TRBV6-1 14 NA TGTGCCAGCAGTGAGTCTTACTCTGGAAACACCATATATTTT CASSESYSGNTIYF
NA TRBJ2-6 TRBV7-9 16 NA TGTGCCAGCAGTCCAACAGGGAATTCTGGGGCCAACGTCCTGACTTTC CASSPTGNSGANVLTF
TRBD2 TRBJ2-1 TRBV6-5 15 NA TGTGCCAGCAGTTCGGGGGGGAGCGCCTACAATGAGCAGTTCTTC CASSSGGSAYNEQFF
TRBD1 TRBJ1-1 TRBV5-1 14 once TGCGCCAGCAGCTTCACACAGGGGTCAACTGAAGCTTTCTTT CASSFTQGSTEAFF
TRBD2 TRBJ2-1 TRBV6-5 15 NA TGTGCCAGCAGTTACCAGTCTAGCGGGGCCTATGAGCAGTTCTTC CASSYQSSGAYEQFF
TRBD1 TRBJ1-3 TRBV4-2 16 NA TGTGCCAGCAGCCAAGTGACGACAGGGTTTGGAAACACCATATATTTT CASSQVTTGFGNTIYF
NA TRBJ1-4 TRBV7-2 15 few TGTGCCAGCAGCACCGGGCGGAGGGGCGGTGAAAAACTGTTTTTT CASSTGRRGGEKLFF
TRBD1 TRBJ1-6 TRBV6-5 12 NA TGTGCCAGCAGGGGACAGGCAGGGCCCCTCCACTTT CASRGQAGPLHF
NA TRBJ2-7 TRBV10-3 12 NA TGTGCCGCCGGACAGTCAACGTACGAGCAGTACTTC CAAGQSTYEQYF
NA TRBJ2-3 TRBV6-5 14 NA TGTGCCAGCAAGGAGACTACTGGAACAGATACGCAGTATTTT CASKETTGTDTQYF
TRBD1 TRBJ2-7 TRBV10-1 15 NA TGCGCCAGCAGCGGCTGGGGACAGAGCTCCTACGAGCAGTACTTC CASSGWGQSSYEQYF
TRBD2 TRBJ2-5 TRBV3-1/TRBV3-2 15 NA TGTGCCAGCAGCCAAGCACGGGGGGGGCAAGAGACCCAGTACTTC CASSQARGGQETQYF
NA TRBJ1-4 TRBV5-1 15 NA TGCGCCAGCAGCCCTAACGCAGGAACGAATGAAAAACTGTTTTTT CASSPNAGTNEKLFF
NA TRBJ1-2 TRBV5-4 13 NA TGTGCCAGCAGCTTGGTTACAGGCTATGGCTACACCTTC CASSLVTGYGYTF
TRBD2 TRBJ2-6 TRBV3-1/TRBV3-2 17 NA TGTGCCAGCTCTTTTAGCGGGGGGACCTCTGGGGCCAACGTCCTGACTTTC CASSFSGGTSGANVLTF
NA TRBJ1-4 TRBV9 15 NA TGTGCCAGCAGGGGGGAGCCAGGAGGGGTTGGAAAACTGTTTTTT CASRGEPGGVGKLFF
TRBD2 TRBJ2-1 TRBV4-2 15 NA TGTGCCAGCAGCCAAGGTCTAGCGGGTGACAATGAGCAGTTCTTC CASSQGLAGDNEQFF
NA TRBJ1-6 TRBV7-8 12 NA TGTGCCAGCAGCTTAACACGTGCACCCCTCCACTTT CASSLTRAPLHF
NA TRBJ1-1 TRBV3-1/TRBV3-2 11 NA TGTGCCAGCAGTAACACAGGGGAAGCTTTCTTT CASSNTGEAFF
NA TRBJ2-3 TRBV6-6 13 NA TGTGCCAGCAGGATACAGGGCACAGATACGCAGTATTTT CASRIQGTDTQYF
NA TRBJ1-2 TRBV14 13 NA TGTGCCAGCAGCCAGACGGACTTCTATGGCTACACCTTC CASSQTDFYGYTF
NA TRBJ1-2 TRBV20-1 10 NA TGCAGTGCTGAGGATAAGGACTACACCTTC CSAEDKDYTF
NA TRBJ2-1 TRBV15 15 NA TGTGCCACCAGCAGAGATTTTGGGGGGAGGAATGAGCAGTTCTTC CATSRDFGGRNEQFF
TRBD1 TRBJ2-2 TRBV5-1 15 NA TGCGCCAGCAATTCCGGGACAGGGGTTACCGGGGAGCTGTTTTTT CASNSGTGVTGELFF
NA TRBJ1-1 TRBV6-6 11 NA TGTGCCAGCAGTCCGTACACTGAAGCTTTCTTT CASSPYTEAFF
NA TRBJ2-3 TRBV6-5 14 NA TGTGCCAGCAACAAGGCTAGCATCACAGATACGCAGTATTTT CASNKASITDTQYF
NA TRBJ1-4 TRBV6-6 15 NA TGTGCCAGCAGTTACTCGGGGGGATCTAATGAAAAACTGTTTTTT CASSYSGGSNEKLFF
NA TRBJ1-6 TRBV6-2/TRBV6-3 12 NA TGTGCCAGCAGTTACGAGATCTCACCCCTCCACTTT CASSYEISPLHF
TRBD2 TRBJ2-1 TRBV5-1 14 NA TGCGCCAGCAGCCCCTCAACCGCGCGGGGGGAGCAGTTCTTC CASSPSTARGEQFF
TRBD2 TRBJ2-1 TRBV12-5 16 NA TGTGCTAGTGGTTTGATACTAGCGGGGGGTACATATGAGCAGTTCTTC CASGLILAGGTYEQFF
NA TRBJ1-4 TRBV9 14 once TGTGCCAGCAGCGTAGGAACTGGGAGTGAAAAACTGTTTTTT CASSVGTGSEKLFF
NA TRBJ2-2 TRBV24-1 14 once TGTGCCACCAGTGACGCCGGACTGACCGGGGAGCTGTTTTTT CATSDAGLTGELFF
TRBD2 TRBJ2-5 TRBV9 17 NA TGTGCCAGCAGCCCCACTAGCGGGGTGACCTTTGTAGAGACCCAGTACTTC CASSPTSGVTFVETQYF